These 14 T cell receptor beta chains came from one sample sequenced in a study of cytomegalovirus exposure and HLA in healthy donors. Primers included in the PCR were 60 Vbeta and 13 Jbeta primers. Sequenced by immunoSEQ multiplex PCR; TCRdb stores in-frame clones only, minus some. Of about 170,000 clones in the sample, roughly four fifths were seen once. Sequencing used PBMCs. These receptors came from a woman in her 30s in good health and CMV-seropositive.

The rearrangement joins TRBV4-3 to TRBJ2-7; maybe TRBD1 (6 bases). Germline loops: CDR1 LGHNA, CDR2 YSLEER. V was cut by 3 bases and J by 1 base, with 19 bases left in between. The CDR3 is made up of 17 amino acids. CDR3 DNA: TGCGCCAGCAGCCATGACCTCGGTGTGGACAGATCCTACGAGCAGTACTTC. It translates to CASSHDLGVDRSYEQYF.

The chain is built from TRBV19 and TRBJ1-2, with D hard to call. Trimming took off 5 bases at V and 4 bases at J, with 23 bases between the two ends. There are 17 residues in the CDR3. Germline assignment: CDR1 LNHDA and CDR2 SQIVND (reference sequence). This CDR3 reads CASSRSESDPRPYGYTF. The CDR3 DNA reads TGTGCCAGTAGTCGATCGGAGTCCGACCCTAGACCCTATGGCTACACCTTC.

The chain links TRBV15 to TRBJ2-7; D unclear. The germline V and J ends were trimmed by 1 base and 6 bases, with 22 bases remaining between them. The germline V gene encodes CDR1 LNHNV and CDR2 YYDKDF (reference sequence). This CDR3 comprises 17 residues. This CDR3 is CATSRVEDYPTRREQYF. CDR3 bases: TGTGCCACCAGCAGAGTAGAGGATTACCCTACGAGGCGCGAGCAGTACTTC. Full variable domain (remainder filled in from reference TRBV15 and TRBJ2-7): DAMVIQNPRYQVTQFGKPVTLSCSQTLNHNVMYWYQQKSSQAPKLLFHYYDKDFNNEADTPDNFQSRRPNTSFCFLDIRSPGLGDTAMYLCATSRVEDYPTRREQYFGPGTRLTVT.

The chain combines TRBV11-3 with TRBJ2-2; tentative D call: TRBD1 (5 bases). Trimming removed 0 bases from V and 4 bases from J, with 15 bases in between. The length of the CDR3 is 17 residues. Germline CDR1 reads SGHNT; CDR2 reads YENEEA. This chain's CDR3 is CASSLDTGATLTGELFF. CDR3 nucleotides: TGTGCCAGCAGCTTAGATACAGGAGCTACTCTCACCGGGGAGCTGTTTTTT.

The chain couples TRBV6-6 to TRBJ2-1; D possibly corresponds to TRBD2 (5 bases). CDR3 length: 15 residues. Trimming cost V 4 bases and J 4 bases, with 14 bases left between them. CDR1 is MNHNY, CDR2 SVGAGI, per germline (reference sequence). CDR3 sequence reads: CASSSTDSGYNEQFF. CDR3 bases: TGTGCCAGCAGTTCAACGGACTCTGGGTACAATGAGCAGTTCTTC.

V and J are TRBV7-8 and TRBJ2-2; 7 nucleotides line up with TRBD1. CDR1 and CDR2 (germline): SGHVS, FQNEAQ. V was pared by 5 bases and J by 1 base, with 13 bases of the junction left unmatched. This CDR3 is built from 18 residues. CDR3 in amino acids: CASSRISGTAKNTGELFF. The CDR3 DNA follows: TGTGCCAGCAGCCGCATCTCCGGGACAGCGAAGAACACCGGGGAGCTGTTTTTT.

The chain employs TRBV11-2 and TRBJ2-5, with 10 bases fitting TRBD1. This CDR3 is 15 amino acids long. CDR1 is SGHAT, CDR2 FQNNGV, per germline. V dropped 5 bases and J dropped 4; count of bases not matched to a gene: 7. The CDR3 coding sequence is TGTGCCAGCAGCCCCGGGACAGGGGAAGGAGAGACCCAGTACTTC. It codes for CASSPGTGEGETQYF.

The chain couples TRBV19 to TRBJ2-7; perhaps TRBD2 as D (6 bases). The length of the CDR3 is 15 residues. The V and J ends lost 3 bases and 7 bases respectively, with 19 bases between them. CDR1 and CDR2 from the germline V gene are LNHDA and SQIVND (reference sequence). The CDR3 loop is CASSIFFGDSQEQYF. In nucleotides, the CDR3 is TGTGCCAGTAGTATTTTCTTTGGGGACTCGCAAGAGCAGTACTTC.

This clone occurred a few times. The rearrangement links TRBV7-2 to TRBJ1-4; 8 bases fit TRBD1. The germline V gene encodes CDR1 SGHTA and CDR2 FQGNSA. The CDR3 sequence is 16 residues long. With V trimmed by 4 bases and J by 3 bases, 7 bases remained unmatched. Here the CDR3 reads CASSSFPGQANEKLFF. CDR3 coding DNA: TGTGCCAGCAGCTCCTTCCCGGGACAGGCTAATGAAAAACTGTTTTTT.

V is TRBV19 and J is TRBJ1-6, with D hard to call. V lost 1 base and J 7 bases, leaving 8 bases between the germline ends. From germline, CDR1 is LNHDA and CDR2 SQIVND (reference sequence). The CDR3 consists of 14 residues. For the CDR3, the DNA is TGTGCCAGTAGTATAGTTGCAGGAAATTCACCCCTCCACTTT. Translating it yields CASSIVAGNSPLHF.

In nucleotides, the CDR3 is TGTGCCAGCAGCCCAATAGCGGGTGCCTACAATGAGCAGTTCTTC. It encodes CASSPIAGAYNEQFF. The chain carries TRBV7-6 and TRBJ2-1; 7 bases map to TRBD2. The trim removed 5 bases at V and 2 bases at J, leaving 6 bases unmatched. Germline V gene lookup returns CDR1 SGHVS and CDR2 FNYEAQ. CDR3 length: 15 amino acids.

The chain joins TRBV29-1 to TRBJ1-2; 11 nucleotides line up with TRBD1. V lost 4 bases to trimming and J lost 6 bases; unmatched junction nucleotides: 4. The CDR3 runs to 13 residues. Germline CDR1 reads SQVTM; CDR2 reads ANQGSEA. CDR3 amino acids: CSVGGQGANGYTF. The CDR3, as DNA: TGCAGCGTTGGCGGACAGGGGGCCAATGGCTACACCTTC.

The chain links TRBV5-5 to TRBJ1-2; 9 positions match TRBD1. J lost 3 bases, V lost 4 bases, and 13 bases had no gene match. The CDR3 totals 17 residues. Looked up from germline, CDR1 is SGHKS and CDR2 is YYEKEE (reference sequence). The CDR3 is CASSQTPRDRGDYGYTF. The CDR3 DNA follows: TGTGCCAGCAGCCAAACCCCAAGAGACAGGGGGGACTATGGCTACACCTTC.

CDR3 sequence (DNA): TGTGCCAGCAGTGACCGGGGAAGGAGCGAAAAACTGTTTTTT. Encoded protein: CASSDRGRSEKLFF. J is TRBJ1-4 and V is TRBV2; D is ambiguous. Germline V gene sequence: CDR1 SNHLY, CDR2 FYNNEI. The CDR3 sequence is 14 residues long. Trimming shortened V by 3 bases and J by 8 bases, and 13 bases separated the two germline ends. The variable domain in full, with the rest retrieved from reference TRBV2 and TRBJ1-4, is EPEVTQTPSHQVTQMGQEVILRCVPISNHLYFYWYRQILGQKVEFLVSFYNNEISEKSEIFDDQFSVERPDGSNFTLKIRSTKLEDSAMYFCASSDRGRSEKLFFGSGTQLSVL.